The clone carrying this TCR beta chain showed up many times. What it recognizes is unknown. The sample is drawn from a study of blood T cells in healthy people across ages. About the research overall: Template switching caught about one barcoded beta molecule for each two T cells. Study-wide findings and caveats: Significant beta diversity loss was already apparent by age approximately 38, declining roughly linearly. Compared with aged donors, long-lived donors showed fewer expanded clones, suggesting selection.

Each sample gave at least 6.5 million isolated PBMCs. The use of a sample-barcoded 5' primer and a J-beta primer mix characterized a second PCR of roughly 6 to 11 cycles. MiXCR, applied by TCRdb to the 5' RACE reads, yields one record per CDR3 protein. The sample records fewer than 2 million distinct CDR3 sequences, approximately 39% being singletons. The ends lost 9 bases at V and 0 bases at J; junction bases unmatched: 10. Germline CDR1 is KGHDR and CDR2 is SFDVKD. The CDR3 runs to 16 residues. Sequencing used blood. The receptor comes from a human donor in good health. V is TRBV24-1 and J is TRBJ1-2; 9 nucleotides match TRBD1. CDR3 residues: CATGGDREGANYGYTF. In DNA form, the CDR3 reads TGTGCCACCGGCGGGGACAGGGAGGGAGCTAACTATGGCTACACCTTC.